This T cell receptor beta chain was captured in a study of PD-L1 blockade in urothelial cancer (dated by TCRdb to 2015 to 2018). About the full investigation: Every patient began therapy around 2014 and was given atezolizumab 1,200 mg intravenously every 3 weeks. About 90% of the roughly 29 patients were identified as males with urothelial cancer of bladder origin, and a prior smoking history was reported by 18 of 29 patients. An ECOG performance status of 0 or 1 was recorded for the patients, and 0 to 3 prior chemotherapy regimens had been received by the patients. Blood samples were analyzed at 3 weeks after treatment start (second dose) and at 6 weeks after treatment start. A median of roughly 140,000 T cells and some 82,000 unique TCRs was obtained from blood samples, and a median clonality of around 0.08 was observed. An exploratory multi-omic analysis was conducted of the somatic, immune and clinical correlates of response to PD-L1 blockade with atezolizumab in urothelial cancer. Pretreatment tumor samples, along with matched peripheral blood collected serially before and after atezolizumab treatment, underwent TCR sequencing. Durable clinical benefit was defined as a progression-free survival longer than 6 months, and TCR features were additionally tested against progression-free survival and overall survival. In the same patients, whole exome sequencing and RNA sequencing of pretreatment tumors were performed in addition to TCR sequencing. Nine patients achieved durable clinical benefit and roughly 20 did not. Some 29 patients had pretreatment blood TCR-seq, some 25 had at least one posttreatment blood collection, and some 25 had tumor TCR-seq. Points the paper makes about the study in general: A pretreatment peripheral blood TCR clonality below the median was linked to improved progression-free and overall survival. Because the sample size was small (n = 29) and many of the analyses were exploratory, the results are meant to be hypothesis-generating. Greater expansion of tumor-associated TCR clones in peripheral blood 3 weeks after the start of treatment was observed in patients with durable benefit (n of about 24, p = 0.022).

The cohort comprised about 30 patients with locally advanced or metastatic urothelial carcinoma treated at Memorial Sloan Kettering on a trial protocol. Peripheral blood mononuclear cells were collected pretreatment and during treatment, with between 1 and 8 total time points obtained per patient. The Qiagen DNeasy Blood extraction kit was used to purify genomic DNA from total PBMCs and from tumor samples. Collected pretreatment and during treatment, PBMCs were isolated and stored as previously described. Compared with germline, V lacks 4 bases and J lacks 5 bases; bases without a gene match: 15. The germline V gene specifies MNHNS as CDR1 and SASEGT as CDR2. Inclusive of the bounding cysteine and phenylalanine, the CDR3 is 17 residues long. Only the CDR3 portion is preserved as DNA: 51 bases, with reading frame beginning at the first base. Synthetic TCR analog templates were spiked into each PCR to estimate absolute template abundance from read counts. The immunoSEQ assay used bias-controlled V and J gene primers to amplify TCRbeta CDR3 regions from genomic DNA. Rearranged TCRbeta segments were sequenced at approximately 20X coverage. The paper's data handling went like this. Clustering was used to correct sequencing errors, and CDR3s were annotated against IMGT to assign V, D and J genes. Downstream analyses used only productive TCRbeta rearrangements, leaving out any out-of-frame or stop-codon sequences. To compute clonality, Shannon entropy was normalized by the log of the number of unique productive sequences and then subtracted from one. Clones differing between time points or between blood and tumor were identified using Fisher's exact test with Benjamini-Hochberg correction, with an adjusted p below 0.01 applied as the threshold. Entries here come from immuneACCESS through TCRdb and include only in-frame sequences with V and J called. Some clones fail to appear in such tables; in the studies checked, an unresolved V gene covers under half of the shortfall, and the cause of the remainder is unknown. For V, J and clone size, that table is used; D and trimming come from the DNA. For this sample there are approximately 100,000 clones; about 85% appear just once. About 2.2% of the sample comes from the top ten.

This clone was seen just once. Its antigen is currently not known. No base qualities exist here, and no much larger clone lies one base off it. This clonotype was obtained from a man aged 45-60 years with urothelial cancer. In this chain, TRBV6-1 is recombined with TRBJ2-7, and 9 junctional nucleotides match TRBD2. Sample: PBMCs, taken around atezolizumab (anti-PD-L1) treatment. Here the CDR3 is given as CASSGSIAGATWDEQYF. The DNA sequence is TGTGCCAGCAGTGGGAGTATAGCGGGAGCGACATGGGACGAGCAGTACTTC.